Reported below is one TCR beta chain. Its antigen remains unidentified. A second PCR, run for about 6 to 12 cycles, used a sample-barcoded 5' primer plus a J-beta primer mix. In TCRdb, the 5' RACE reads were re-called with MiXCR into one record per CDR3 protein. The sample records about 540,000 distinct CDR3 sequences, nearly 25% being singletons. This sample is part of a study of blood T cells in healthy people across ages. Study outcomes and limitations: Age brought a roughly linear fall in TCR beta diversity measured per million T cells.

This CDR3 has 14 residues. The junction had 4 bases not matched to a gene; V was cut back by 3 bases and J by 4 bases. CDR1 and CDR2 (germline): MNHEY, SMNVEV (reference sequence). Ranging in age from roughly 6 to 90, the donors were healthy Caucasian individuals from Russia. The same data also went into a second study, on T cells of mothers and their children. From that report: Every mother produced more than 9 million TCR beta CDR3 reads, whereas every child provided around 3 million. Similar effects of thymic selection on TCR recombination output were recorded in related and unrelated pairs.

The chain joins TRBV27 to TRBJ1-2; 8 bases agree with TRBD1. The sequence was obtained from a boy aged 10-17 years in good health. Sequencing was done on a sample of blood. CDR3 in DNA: TGTGCCAGCAGTTTTAAGGGACAGGTCTATGGCTACACCTTC. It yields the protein CASSFKGQVYGYTF.